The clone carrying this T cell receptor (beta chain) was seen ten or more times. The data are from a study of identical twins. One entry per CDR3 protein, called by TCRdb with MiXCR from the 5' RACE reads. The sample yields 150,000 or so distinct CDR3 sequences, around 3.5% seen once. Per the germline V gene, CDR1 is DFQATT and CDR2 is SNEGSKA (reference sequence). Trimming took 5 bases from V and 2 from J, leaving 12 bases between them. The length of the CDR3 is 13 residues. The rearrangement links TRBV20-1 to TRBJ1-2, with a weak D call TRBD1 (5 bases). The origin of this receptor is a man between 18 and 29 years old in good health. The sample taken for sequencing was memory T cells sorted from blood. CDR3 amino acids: CSAVRAGNYGYTF. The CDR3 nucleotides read TGCAGTGCTGTTAGGGCAGGGAACTATGGCTACACCTTC.